This T cell receptor beta chain was observed in a study of blood T cell repertoires in COVID-19. Background on the study: Collection of acute and convalescent COVID-19 samples took place in the United States, Italy and Spain. T cells, B-cell-depleted T cells, or PBMCs supplied cDNA or gDNA.

Germline-derived CDR1 and CDR2 are LNHDA and SQIVND (reference sequence). V lost 2 bases to trimming and J lost 0 bases; unmatched junction nucleotides: 11. This CDR3 comprises 18 residues. Seattle-derived patients entered the study during active infection and were followed longitudinally. In the authors' workflow: From reference gene primer amplification, estimates of nucleated cell counts were derived. Clones were read by immunoSEQ multiplex PCR, and TCRdb kept only the in-frame ones, dropping some. V and J calls and clone size are as listed in that table; D and trimming were resolved from the DNA. The data hold some 190,000 clones, with 81% observed a single time.

The chain uses TRBV19 and TRBJ1-1, with 8 bases that match TRBD1. Sample: peripheral blood. This TCR was sampled from a woman between 40 and 50 years old with COVID-19, enrolled during active disease. The CDR3 DNA reads TGTGCCAGTAGTATACCTCACCCCCGACAGGGGTTGAACACTGAAGCTTTCTTT. Its protein is CASSIPHPRQGLNTEAFF.